This T cell receptor beta chain originates from a study of blood T cells in healthy people across ages. V lost 0 bases, J lost 7 bases, and 4 bases stayed unmatched. This CDR3 is built from 15 residues. Germline lookup yields CDR1 SGHRS and CDR2 YFSETQ. PCR was performed a second time for roughly 6 to 12 cycles using a sample-barcoded 5' primer and a J-beta primer mix. Each CDR3 protein gets one entry after TCRdb re-called the 5' RACE reads with MiXCR. The sample has 760,000 or so distinct CDR3 sequences, around 25% seen once. The same sample was also studied in work on T cells of mothers and their children. This second study says: For unrelated pairs as for related ones, thymic selection shapes TCR recombination output similarly.

Sequenced input: blood. The TCR sequence derives from a boy between 10 and 17 years old in good health. The chain couples TRBV5-1 to TRBJ1-1; 12 bases agree with TRBD1. CDR3 nucleotides: TGCGCCAGCAGCTTGGACGGGACAGGGGGCGGTGAAGCTTTCTTT. As protein: CASSLDGTGGGEAFF.